A single sample is the source of the 12 T cell receptor beta chains below, sequenced in a study of response to subunit inactivated influenza vaccine. TCRdb used MiXCR to reprocess the RT-PCR reads, holding one entry per CDR3 protein. The table lists about 700,000 distinct CDR3 sequences, about 15% of them singletons. The specimen comprised PBMCs from blood, sampled less than 15 days before vaccination. The origin of the receptors is a man in his fifties who received an inactivated influenza vaccine.

This clonotype was counted a few times. V gene TRBV3-1 combines with J gene TRBJ1-2, with TRBD1 as a possible D gene (6 bases). Per germline, CDR1 LGHDT and CDR2 YNNKEL (reference sequence). There are 14 residues in the CDR3. V lost 4 bases and J 7 bases, leaving 16 bases between the germline ends. The DNA for the CDR3 is TGTGCCAGCAGCCCAGCTGGGGGCTGGTTTGGCTACACCTTC. Amino acid sequence: CASSPAGGWFGYTF.

This clonotype was counted many times. The chain combines TRBV10-3 with TRBJ2-7; TRBD2 might be the D (6 bases). V lost 6 bases to trimming and J lost 6 bases, with 9 bases between them. The CDR3 loop spans 11 amino acids. In germline, CDR1 is ENHRY, CDR2 SYGVKD. The CDR3: CAIRGTGEQYF. CDR3 coding DNA: TGTGCCATCAGGGGGACTGGCGAGCAGTACTTC.

In DNA, the CDR3 is TGTGCCAGCAGCCCGTCGGTCTCCTACGAGCAGTACTTC. As protein: CASSPSVSYEQYF. The chain combines TRBV4-2 with TRBJ2-7; no reliable D call. Germline loops: CDR1 LGHNA, CDR2 YNFKEQ. The CDR3 loop spans 13 amino acids. V was shortened by 4 bases and J by 0 bases, with 7 bases between the two germline ends.

This clonotype was seen a few times. The V and J genes are TRBV4-1 and TRBJ2-6, with D unclear. The CDR3 has 20 amino acids. V was pared by 0 bases and J by 0 bases, with 18 bases between. Germline assignment: CDR1 MGHRA and CDR2 YSYEKL. The CDR3 region is CASSQEKWAPGLSGANVLTF. The CDR3 DNA sequence: TGCGCCAGCAGCCAAGAAAAATGGGCTCCAGGTCTCTCTGGGGCCAACGTCCTGACTTTC.

This sequence joins TRBV4-3 and TRBJ2-2, with D perhaps matching TRBD2 (5 bases). The germline V gene has CDR1 LGHNA and CDR2 YSLEER. The CDR3 loop spans 16 amino acids. The V end lost 2 bases, the J end lost 1 base, and 11 bases lay between the germline ends. CDR3 nucleotides: TGCGCCAGCAGCCAACAAGCGGCCTTGAACACCGGGGAGCTGTTTTTT. Translating gives CASSQQAALNTGELFF.

About this clonotype: At one of its ends the junction is not consistent with the germline gene, which may arise from a read error. The rearrangement uses TRBV4-2 and TRBJ2-7; 7 nucleotides match TRBD2. CDR3 length: 16 residues. The germline V gene has CDR1 LGHNA and CDR2 YNFKEQ. The CDR3 region is CASSPVLSGASHEQYF. CDR3 nucleotides: TGTGCCAGCAGCCCGGTCCTGAGCGGGGCCTCCCACGAGCAGTACTTC.

The table lists this clonotype with many counts. This sequence joins TRBV7-2 and TRBJ2-7, with 9 positions matching TRBD1. Germline V lookup: CDR1 SGHTA, CDR2 FQGNSA. This CDR3 comprises 16 residues. Trimming removed 0 bases from V and 6 bases from J; junction bases left unmatched: 9. The CDR3 region has the DNA TGTGCCAGCAGCTTAGCGCTGGGACAGGGTAAATCCGAGCAGTACTTC. It translates to CASSLALGQGKSEQYF.

The chain employs TRBV12-3 or TRBV12-4 and TRBJ1-1; the D is unclear. Trimming stripped 3 bases from V and 4 bases from J, with 6 bases between. The CDR3 extends over 12 amino acids. In DNA, the CDR3 is TGTGCCAGCAGTTTTAGGGTCACTGAAGCTTTCTTT. It is translated as CASSFRVTEAFF.

This clonotype appeared a few times. This chain connects TRBV30 to TRBJ1-1; 9 nucleotides line up with TRBD1. The CDR3 runs 14 residues. Trimming cost V 5 bases and J 0 bases; bases outside gene matches: 4. CDR1 is GTSNPN, CDR2 SVGIG, per germline (reference sequence). CDR3 sequence (DNA): TGTGCCTGGGGGGGGACAGGGATGAACACTGAAGCTTTCTTT. Its protein product is CAWGGTGMNTEAFF. Complete variable domain (other parts from reference TRBV30 and TRBJ1-1): SQTIHQWPATLVQPVGSPLSLECTVEGTSNPNLYWYRQAAGRGLQLLFYSVGIGQISSEVPQNLSASRPQDRQFILSSKKLLLSDSGFYLCAWGGTGMNTEAFFGQGTRLTVV.

This clonotype has only a few counts. The V gene is TRBV12-3 or TRBV12-4, the J gene TRBJ2-3; weak D call: TRBD2 (5 bases). The V and J ends lost 2 bases and 3 bases respectively, with 12 bases between them. The CDR3 sequence is 15 residues long. The CDR3 nucleotides read TGTGCCAGCAGTTTATTGGGAGTTCGGACAGATACGCAGTATTTT. Translated: CASSLLGVRTDTQYF.

This clonotype was detected only a few times. The chain has TRBV7-3 and TRBJ2-5; perhaps D is TRBD1 or TRBD2 (5 bases each). CDR3 length: 14 amino acids. V lost 4 bases and J 5 bases, leaving 14 bases between the germline ends. Germline CDR1 reads SGHTA; CDR2 reads FQGTGA. The CDR3 region has the DNA TGTGCCAGCAGCTACACCGGGACGACGGAGACCCAGTACTTC. This sequence encodes CASSYTGTTETQYF.

The V and J genes are TRBV20-1 and TRBJ2-3; D unresolved. CDR1 is DFQATT and CDR2 is SNEGSKA in the germline V gene (reference sequence). This CDR3 has 13 amino acids. Trimming shortened V by 0 bases and J by 4 bases, and 8 bases separated the two germline ends. The DNA of the CDR3 is TGCAGTGCTAGAGATCCCCTCTCAGATACGCAGTATTTT. Residues: CSARDPLSDTQYF.